This entry lists 4 T cell receptor beta chains sequenced from one sample in a study of T cell responses to AZD1222 COVID-19 vaccine. Produced via immunoSEQ multiplex PCR; TCRdb's table is partial and in-frame only. The table has about 120,000 clones, about nine tenths seen once. The sequencing used peripheral blood, collected on day 0 of MenACWY control vaccination. The source of these receptors is an adult in good health.

The chain employs TRBV7-9 and TRBJ2-1, with D perhaps given as TRBD1 or TRBD2 (5 bases each). Trimming took off 5 bases at V and 4 bases at J, with 15 bases between the two ends. The CDR3 sequence is 15 residues long. In germline, CDR1 is SEHNR, CDR2 FQNEAQ (reference sequence). The CDR3 here is CASSLGRWGYNEQFF. CDR3 in DNA: TGTGCCAGCAGCCTCGGGCGGTGGGGGTACAATGAGCAGTTCTTC. Together with reference TRBV7-9 and TRBJ2-1, the CDR3 gives the full variable domain: DTGVSQNPRHKITKRGQNVTFRCDPISEHNRLYWYRQTLGQGPEFLTYFQNEAQLEKSRLLSDRFSAERPKGSFSTLEIQRTEQGDSAMYLCASSLGRWGYNEQFFGPGTRLTVL.

This clone was seen a single time. The chain recombines TRBV10-2 with TRBJ2-7, with 8 bases lining up with TRBD2. CDR1 and CDR2 (germline): WSHSY, SAAADI. J gave up 0 bases and V 6 bases, and 4 bases lay outside the gene matches. The CDR3 is made up of 14 amino acids. The CDR3 protein is CASRSSGSSYEQYF. In DNA form, the CDR3 reads TGCGCCAGCAGATCAAGCGGGAGCTCCTACGAGCAGTACTTC.

This clone was observed once. The CDR3 is CASSYGTAISLYNSPLHF. CDR3 DNA sequence: TGTGCCAGTAGCTACGGGACAGCCATAAGCCTCTATAATTCACCCCTCCACTTT. The chain joins TRBV19 to TRBJ1-6; the match to TRBD1 covers 7 bases. V was pared by 6 bases and J by 3 bases, with 14 bases of the junction left unmatched. Per germline, CDR1 LNHDA and CDR2 SQIVND (reference sequence). The CDR3 has 18 residues. The whole variable domain, filled in from reference TRBV19 and TRBJ1-6, reads DGGITQSPKYLFRKEGQNVTLSCEQNLNHDAMYWYRQDPGQGLRLIYYSQIVNDFQKGDIAEGYSVSREKKESFPLTVTSAQKNPTAFYLCASSYGTAISLYNSPLHFGNGTRLTVT.

This clone appeared once. V is TRBV9 and J is TRBJ1-1; D gene unclear. Germline CDR1 reads SGDLS; CDR2 reads YYNGEE. The CDR3 extends over 12 amino acids. Trimming shortened V by 4 bases and J by 1 base, and 5 bases separated the two germline ends. For the CDR3, the DNA is TGTGCCAGCAGCCCGGCGAACACTGAAGCTTTCTTT. Protein: CASSPANTEAFF.